This T cell receptor (beta chain) came from a study of Ad26.COV2.S vaccination and SARS-CoV-2 variants. This clone was seen a handful of times. Clones were read by immunoSEQ multiplex PCR, and TCRdb kept only the in-frame ones, dropping some. The repertoire has fewer than 800,000 clones, 89% of them found once; the top ten carry about 1.5%. Trimming took 1 base from V and 4 from J; bases not matched to a gene: 7. This CDR3 is 15 amino acids long. Germline CDR1 reads LGHDT; CDR2 reads YNNKEL (reference sequence). Stated treatment: over 15 received Ad26.COV2.S at low or high dose, single or two shots; 5 received placebo; per-sample allocation not given. Day 63 after the first vaccine or placebo injection was the time point for sampling.

This sequence joins TRBV3-1 (or the pseudogene TRBV3-2) and TRBJ2-7; 7 nucleotides align to TRBD1. This TCR derives from a person aged 18-65 years who received the Ad26.COV2.S COVID-19 vaccine or a placebo. The sequenced sample was peripheral blood, obtained in a trial of Ad26.COV2.S vaccine versus placebo. The CDR3 is CASSQAPQGWYEQYF. The CDR3, as DNA: TGTGCCAGCAGCCAAGCTCCACAGGGGTGGTACGAGCAGTACTTC.